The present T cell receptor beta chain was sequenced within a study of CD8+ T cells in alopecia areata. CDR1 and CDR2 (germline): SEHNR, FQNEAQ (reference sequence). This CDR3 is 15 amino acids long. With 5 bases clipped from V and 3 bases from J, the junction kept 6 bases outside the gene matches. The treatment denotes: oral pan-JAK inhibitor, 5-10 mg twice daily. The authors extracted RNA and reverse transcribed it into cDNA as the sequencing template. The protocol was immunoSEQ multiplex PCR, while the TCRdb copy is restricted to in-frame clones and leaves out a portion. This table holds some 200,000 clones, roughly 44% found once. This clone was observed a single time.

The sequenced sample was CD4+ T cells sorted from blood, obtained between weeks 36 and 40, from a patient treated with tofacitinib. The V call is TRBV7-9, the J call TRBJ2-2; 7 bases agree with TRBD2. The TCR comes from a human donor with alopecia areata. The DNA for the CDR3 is TGTGCCAGCAGCGGGGATGCGGGAGACACCGGGGAGCTGTTTTTT. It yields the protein CASSGDAGDTGELFF.